This T cell receptor (beta chain) emerged from a study of technical replicates of blood from four donors. Germline lookup yields CDR1 LGHNA and CDR2 YNFKEQ. The CDR3 contains 14 residues. V was clipped by 4 bases and J by 4 bases; unmatched bases: 6. Libraries were prepared by immunoSEQ multiplex PCR; TCRdb keeps only in-frame clonotypes and omits some of them. This repertoire shows 60,000 to 90,000 clones, around 97% found once; its top ten account for roughly 0.2%. The V call is TRBV4-2, the J call TRBJ2-5; 7 positions agree with TRBD2. The receptor was isolated from a human donor in good health. Sequenced: T cells isolated from PBMCs. This CDR3 is CASSPRGGVETQYF. In DNA, the CDR3 is TGTGCCAGCAGCCCTCGCGGGGGAGTAGAGACCCAGTACTTC.